Shown below are 14 T cell receptor beta chains from a single sample sequenced in a study of response to subunit inactivated influenza vaccine. TCRdb analysed the RT-PCR reads with MiXCR anew, one entry per CDR3 protein. Among 250,000 to 350,000 distinct CDR3 sequences listed, around 20% were seen once. This sample comprised PBMCs from blood, obtained 21 months after vaccination. All receptors derive from a man between 50 and 70 years old who received an inactivated influenza vaccine.

The chain links TRBV28 to TRBJ1-6; unclear D gene. CDR1 is MDHEN and CDR2 is SYDVKM in the germline V gene. The CDR3 sequence is 13 residues long. Trimming cost V 3 bases and J 4 bases, with 4 bases left between them. The CDR3 sequence: CASSFEYNSPLHF. The DNA for the CDR3 is TGTGCCAGCAGTTTTGAGTATAATTCACCCCTCCACTTT.

This clonotype was counted only a few times. The CDR3 region is CASSLYQRGLGSNEQFF. In DNA, the CDR3 is TGTGCCAGCAGCCTCTACCAACGCGGACTGGGCAGCAATGAGCAGTTCTTC. J is TRBJ2-1 and V is TRBV5-6, with a possible D match to TRBD2 (5 bases). Germline V gives CDR1 SGHDT, CDR2 YYEEEE. V gave up 4 bases and J gave up 6 bases, with 23 bases separating them. CDR3 length: 17 amino acids.

V usage is TRBV7-9 and J usage is TRBJ2-3; possibly TRBD2 for D (5 bases). V was pared by 5 bases and J by 2 bases, with 17 bases between. From germline, CDR1 is SEHNR and CDR2 FQNEAQ (reference sequence). The CDR3 totals 16 residues. CDR3 protein: CASSNPGSMDTDTQYF. CDR3 in DNA: TGTGCCAGCAGCAACCCGGGGAGTATGGACACAGATACGCAGTATTTT.

The genes are TRBV7-2 and TRBJ2-3; 7 bases align to TRBD2. After removal of 2 bases from V and 0 bases from J, the junction contained 11 bases not matched to a gene. CDR3 size: 18 residues. CDR1 SGHTA and CDR2 FQGNSA come from the germline V gene. The CDR3 reads CASSLSLRSGSSTDTQYF. The CDR3 DNA is TGTGCCAGCAGCTTATCCCTACGTAGCGGGTCTAGCACAGATACGCAGTATTTT.

This clonotype came up many times. The rearrangement uses TRBV20-1 and TRBJ1-1; D remains ambiguous. Germline loops: CDR1 DFQATT, CDR2 SNEGSKA (reference sequence). This CDR3 comprises 12 residues. The ends were cut back, 6 bases at V and 5 bases at J, with 13 bases in the middle. The CDR3 region has the DNA TGCAGTGCCGGCGGGTATGTTACTGAAGCTTTCTTT. This codes for CSAGGYVTEAFF.

Here the CDR3 reads CASSENWANQPQHF. CDR3 nucleotide sequence: TGTGCCAGCAGTGAAAACTGGGCAAATCAGCCCCAGCATTTT. The chain has TRBV25-1 and TRBJ1-5; no definite D call. The germline CDR1 and CDR2 sequences are MGHDK and SYGVNS. Trimming left V 2 bases short and J 4 bases short, with 9 bases between. The CDR3 sequence is 14 residues long.

The table lists this clonotype with many counts. The V call is TRBV5-6, the J call TRBJ2-7; 7 bases are shared with TRBD1. The CDR3 contains 14 residues. The trim removed 2 bases at V and 3 bases at J, leaving 5 bases unmatched. The germline CDR1 and CDR2 sequences are SGHDT and YYEEEE. The CDR3 here is CASSFLGTDYEQYF. CDR3 DNA sequence: TGTGCCAGCAGCTTTTTAGGGACAGACTACGAGCAGTACTTC.

The chain couples TRBV6-5 to TRBJ2-1; perhaps D is TRBD1 or TRBD2 (5 bases each). Trimming took off 4 bases at V and 4 bases at J, with 14 bases between the two ends. Germline CDR1 is MNHEY and CDR2 is SVGAGI. CDR3 length: 15 residues. The CDR3 spells CASSSGTGPYNEQFF. CDR3 bases: TGTGCCAGCAGTTCGGGAACGGGACCGTACAATGAGCAGTTCTTC.

This clonotype was recorded a few times. This chain links TRBV20-1 with TRBJ2-7, with TRBD1 matching over 7 bases. The germline V gene has CDR1 DFQATT and CDR2 SNEGSKA (reference sequence). V lost 0 bases to trimming and J lost 3 bases; unmatched junction nucleotides: 5. There are 14 residues in the CDR3. Here the CDR3 DNA reads TGCAGTGCTAGAGATCGGGACAGAAACTACGAGCAGTACTTC. Translation: CSARDRDRNYEQYF.

This clonotype has just a few counts. The chain is built from TRBV4-3 and TRBJ1-1; D remains ambiguous. The CDR3 has 13 residues. The V gene lost 1 base and the J gene lost 0 bases, with 3 bases spanning the gap. Germline values: CDR1 LGHNA, CDR2 YSLEER. CDR3 amino acids: CASSQAMNTEAFF. The CDR3 DNA reads TGCGCCAGCAGCCAAGCGATGAACACTGAAGCTTTCTTT.

The table lists this clonotype with a few counts. The chain links TRBV10-3 to TRBJ2-2, with D unresolved. V was trimmed by 5 bases and J by 0 bases, leaving 7 bases between them. This CDR3 comprises 14 residues. CDR1 is ENHRY and CDR2 is SYGVKD in the germline V gene. This chain's CDR3 is CAISSGPNTGELFF. CDR3 coding DNA: TGTGCCATCAGTAGTGGGCCGAACACCGGGGAGCTGTTTTTT.

This clonotype has a count of ten or more. As DNA, the CDR3 is TGTGCCAGCAGTTTTGCCGACAATGAGCAGTTCTTC. Translated: CASSFADNEQFF. The rearrangement uses TRBV12-3 or TRBV12-4 and TRBJ2-1; D ambiguous. V gave up 3 bases and J gave up 5 bases, with 5 bases separating them. CDR3 length equals 12 residues.

V and J are TRBV7-2 and TRBJ2-7; TRBD1 matches at 8 bases. CDR1 SGHTA and CDR2 FQGNSA come from the germline V gene. The CDR3 is 12 residues long. Trimming at V came to 5 bases and at J to 6 bases, leaving 3 bases not matched to a gene. The CDR3 here is CASSPTGGEQYF. The CDR3 DNA is TGTGCCAGCAGCCCCACAGGGGGCGAGCAGTACTTC.

The chain uses TRBV6-5 and TRBJ1-6; D unclear. Germline-derived CDR1 and CDR2 are MNHEY and SVGAGI. Trimming cost V 5 bases and J 9 bases, with 17 bases left between them. CDR3 length: 15 amino acids. The CDR3 spells CASSNGERRGSPLHF. CDR3 coding DNA: TGTGCCAGCAGTAACGGAGAACGACGGGGTTCACCCCTCCACTTT.